This T cell receptor (beta chain) came from a study of control samples from healthy donors and cancer patients. Clones were sequenced by immunoSEQ multiplex PCR, and TCRdb holds only the in-frame ones, with some missing. This sample has approximately 150,000 clones; 80% to 95% occur once, and the top ten carry about 3.2%. Trimming stripped 0 bases from V and 9 bases from J, with 12 bases between. The CDR3 consists of 13 residues. Looked up from germline, CDR1 is SGHTS and CDR2 is YDEGEE. The clonotype originates from a man between 25 and 39 years old in good health. The sample taken for sequencing was blood. The chain recombines TRBV5-8 with TRBJ1-1; D unclear. The CDR3 region is CASSLAGPGKAFF. CDR3 nucleotides: TGTGCCAGCAGCTTGGCCGGGCCGGGAAAAGCTTTCTTT.